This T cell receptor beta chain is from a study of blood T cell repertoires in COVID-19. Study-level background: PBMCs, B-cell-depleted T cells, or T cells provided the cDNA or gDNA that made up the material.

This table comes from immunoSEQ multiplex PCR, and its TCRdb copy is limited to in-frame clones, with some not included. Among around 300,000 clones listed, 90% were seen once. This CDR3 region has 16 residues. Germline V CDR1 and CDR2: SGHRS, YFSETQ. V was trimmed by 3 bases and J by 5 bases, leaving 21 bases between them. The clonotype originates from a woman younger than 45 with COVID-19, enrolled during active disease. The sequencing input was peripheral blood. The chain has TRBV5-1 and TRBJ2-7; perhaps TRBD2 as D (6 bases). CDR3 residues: CASSSDPGGRGNEQYF. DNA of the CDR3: TGCGCCAGCAGCTCGGACCCCGGGGGACGAGGGAACGAGCAGTACTTC.